This T cell receptor (beta chain) was sequenced in a study of T cell repertoires in cytomegalovirus infection. Study-wide context: Researchers turned to recently identified HLA-C-restricted CMV epitopes as well as well-studied HLA-B-restricted ones. It was the public TCR beta signatures that indicated both CMV infection and matching HLA type. Study-level points and caveats: The study identified carriers of CMV plus the relevant HLA from cumulative public TCR beta family frequency.

Details on this clonotype: The target antigen is unknown.

The germline gives CDR1 KGHDR, CDR2 SFDVKD. The V gene lost 5 bases and the J gene lost 4 bases, with 7 bases spanning the gap. The CDR3 extends over 13 amino acids. TCRdb re-analysed the reads in MiXCR, keeping a single row per CDR3 protein. The table has more than 250,000 distinct CDR3 sequences, approximately 25% seen once. The chain joins TRBV24-1 to TRBJ2-2; D is undetermined. Here the sequenced sample was cultured PBMCs, taken from culture after CMV antigen stimulation. The sequence was collected from a human donor in good health (CMV status not recorded). Some clones in this sample may be carry-over from other donors' samples. The CDR3 sequence is CATSASVTGELFF. CDR3 DNA sequence: TGTGCCACCAGTGCAAGTGTCACCGGGGAGCTGTTTTTT.